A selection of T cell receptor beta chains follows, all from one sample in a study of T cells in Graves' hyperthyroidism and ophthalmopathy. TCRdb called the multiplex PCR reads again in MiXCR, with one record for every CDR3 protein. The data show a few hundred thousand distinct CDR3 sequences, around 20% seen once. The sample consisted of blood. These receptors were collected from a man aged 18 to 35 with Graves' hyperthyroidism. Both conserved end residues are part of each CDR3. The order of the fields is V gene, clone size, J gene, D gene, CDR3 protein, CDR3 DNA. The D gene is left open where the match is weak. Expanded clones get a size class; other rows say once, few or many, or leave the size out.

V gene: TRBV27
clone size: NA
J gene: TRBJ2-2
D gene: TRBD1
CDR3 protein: CASSETGVPGELFF
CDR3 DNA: TGTGCCAGCAGTGAAACAGGGGTCCCCGGGGAGCTGTTTTTT

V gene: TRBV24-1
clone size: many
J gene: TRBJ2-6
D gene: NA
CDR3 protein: CATSDSGAVGANVLTF
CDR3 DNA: TGTGCCACCAGTGATTCAGGGGCGGTTGGGGCCAACGTCCTGACTTTC

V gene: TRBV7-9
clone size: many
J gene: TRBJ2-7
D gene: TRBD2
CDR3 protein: CASSPRTSSYEQYF
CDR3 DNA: TGTGCCAGCAGCCCACGGACTAGTTCCTACGAGCAGTACTTC

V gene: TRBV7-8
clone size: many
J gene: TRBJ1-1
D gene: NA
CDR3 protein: CASSWTGWSTEAFF
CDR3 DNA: TGTGCCAGCAGCTGGACGGGTTGGAGCACTGAAGCTTTCTTT

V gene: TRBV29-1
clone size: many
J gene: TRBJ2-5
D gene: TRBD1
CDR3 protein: CSVVLPTGVVETQYF
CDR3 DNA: TGCAGCGTCGTACTCCCAACAGGGGTGGTGGAGACCCAGTACTTC

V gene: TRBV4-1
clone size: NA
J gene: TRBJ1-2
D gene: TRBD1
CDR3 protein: CASSQMAGQIYGYTF
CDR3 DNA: TGCGCCAGCAGCCAAATGGCGGGACAGATCTATGGCTACACCTTC

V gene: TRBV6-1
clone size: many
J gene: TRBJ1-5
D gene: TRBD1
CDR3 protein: CASIFDRGKAQPQHF
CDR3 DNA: TGTGCCAGCATCTTCGACAGGGGAAAGGCACAGCCCCAGCATTTT

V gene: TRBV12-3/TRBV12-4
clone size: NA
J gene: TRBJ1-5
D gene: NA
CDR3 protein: CASSSISVGFNQPQHF
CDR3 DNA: TGTGCCAGCAGTAGCATCTCGGTGGGGTTCAATCAGCCCCAGCATTTT

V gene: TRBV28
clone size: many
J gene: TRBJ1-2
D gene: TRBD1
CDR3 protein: CASSQRTGHYGYTF
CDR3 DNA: TGTGCCAGCAGCCAACGGACAGGGCACTATGGCTACACCTTC

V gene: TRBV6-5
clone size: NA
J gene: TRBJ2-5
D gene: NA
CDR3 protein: CASTYIYGAYQETQYF
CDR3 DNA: TGTGCCAGCACTTACATTTACGGGGCGTACCAAGAGACCCAGTACTTC

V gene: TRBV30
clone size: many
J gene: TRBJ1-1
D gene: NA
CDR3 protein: CAWSFKAGNTEAFF
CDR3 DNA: TGTGCCTGGAGCTTTAAGGCTGGGAACACTGAAGCTTTCTTT

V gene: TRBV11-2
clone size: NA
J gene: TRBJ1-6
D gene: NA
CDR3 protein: CASSFDSPINSPLHF
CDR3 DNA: TGTGCCAGCAGCTTTGATTCCCCAATCAATTCACCCCTCCACTTT

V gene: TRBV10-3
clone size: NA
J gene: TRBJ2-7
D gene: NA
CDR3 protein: CAIRDGSYEQYF
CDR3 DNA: TGTGCCATTCGGGACGGCTCCTACGAGCAGTACTTC

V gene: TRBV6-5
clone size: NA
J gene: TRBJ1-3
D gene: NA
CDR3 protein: CVSSYSPGNTIYF
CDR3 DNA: TGTGTCAGCAGTTACAGTCCTGGAAACACCATATATTTT

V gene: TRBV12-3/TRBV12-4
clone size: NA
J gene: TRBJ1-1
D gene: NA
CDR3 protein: CATLKGALRTEAFF
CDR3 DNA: TGTGCCACCCTTAAGGGCGCCTTGAGGACTGAAGCTTTCTTT

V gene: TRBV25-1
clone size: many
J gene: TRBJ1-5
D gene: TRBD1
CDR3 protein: CASSGQGAGNQPQHF
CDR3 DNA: TGTGCCAGCAGCGGACAGGGGGCCGGGAATCAGCCCCAGCATTTT

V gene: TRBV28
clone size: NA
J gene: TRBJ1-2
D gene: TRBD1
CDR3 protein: CASSLTGESGYTF
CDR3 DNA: TGTGCCAGCAGTTTAACAGGGGAGAGTGGCTACACCTTC

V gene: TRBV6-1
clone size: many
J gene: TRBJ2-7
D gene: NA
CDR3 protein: CASSEGSSISCEQYF
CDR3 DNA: TGTGCCAGCAGTGAAGGTAGCAGCATCTCCTGCGAGCAGTACTTC

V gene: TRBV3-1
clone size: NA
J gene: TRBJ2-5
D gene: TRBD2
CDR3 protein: CASSQRTSGNQETQYF
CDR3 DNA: TGTGCCAGCAGCCAAAGGACTAGCGGGAATCAAGAGACCCAGTACTTC

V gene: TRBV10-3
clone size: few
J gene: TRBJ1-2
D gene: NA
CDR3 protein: CAISHPGPAGKYGYTF
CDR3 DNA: TGTGCCATCAGTCATCCTGGCCCGGCGGGGAAGTATGGCTACACCTTC

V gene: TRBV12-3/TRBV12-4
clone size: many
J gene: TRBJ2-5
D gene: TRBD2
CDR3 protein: CASTIAGGRKTQYF
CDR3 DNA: TGTGCCAGCACCATAGCGGGGGGGCGGAAGACCCAGTACTTC

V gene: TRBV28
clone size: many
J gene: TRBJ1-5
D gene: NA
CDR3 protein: CASRRPLVSQPQHF
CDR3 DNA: TGTGCCAGCAGGAGACCACTGGTCAGTCAGCCCCAGCATTTT

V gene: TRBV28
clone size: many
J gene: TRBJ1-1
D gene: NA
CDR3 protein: CASSPVGEMTEAFF
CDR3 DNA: TGTGCCAGCAGCCCCGTTGGGGAGATGACTGAAGCTTTCTTT

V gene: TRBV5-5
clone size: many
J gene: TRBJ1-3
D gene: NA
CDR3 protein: CASSLAGQSGNTIYF
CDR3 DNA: TGTGCCAGCAGCTTGGCGGGGCAATCTGGAAACACCATATATTTT

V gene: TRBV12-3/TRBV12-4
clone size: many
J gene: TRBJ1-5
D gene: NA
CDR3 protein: CASSPRGQPQHF
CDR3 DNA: TGTGCCAGCAGCCCCCGTGGGCAGCCCCAGCATTTT

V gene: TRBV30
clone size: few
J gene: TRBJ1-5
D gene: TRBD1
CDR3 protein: CAWGTQGGQPQHF
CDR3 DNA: TGTGCCTGGGGCACACAGGGGGGCCAGCCCCAGCATTTT

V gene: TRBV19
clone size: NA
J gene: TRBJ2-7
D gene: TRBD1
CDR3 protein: CARLIPGQENCEQYF
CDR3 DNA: TGTGCCAGACTGATCCCGGGACAGGAAAACTGCGAGCAGTACTTC

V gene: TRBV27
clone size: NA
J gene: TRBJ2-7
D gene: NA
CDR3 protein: CASSPVRSDDQYF
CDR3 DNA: TGTGCCAGCAGTCCCGTCCGCTCCGACGATCAGTACTTC

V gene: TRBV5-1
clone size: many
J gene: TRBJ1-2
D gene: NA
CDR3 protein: CASSVGPRDGYTF
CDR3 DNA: TGCGCCAGCAGCGTCGGGCCCAGGGATGGCTACACCTTC

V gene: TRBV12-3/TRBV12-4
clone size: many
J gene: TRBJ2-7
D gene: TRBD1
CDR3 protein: CASSETGFTYEQYF
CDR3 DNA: TGTGCCAGCAGTGAGACAGGGTTCACCTACGAGCAGTACTTC

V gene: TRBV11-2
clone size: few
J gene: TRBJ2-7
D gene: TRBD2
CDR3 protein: CASSQGLAGGTPYEQYF
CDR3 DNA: TGTGCCAGCAGCCAAGGACTAGCGGGGGGGACTCCCTACGAGCAGTACTTC

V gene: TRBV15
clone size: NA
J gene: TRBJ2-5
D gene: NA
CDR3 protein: CATSSPGPLGTQYF
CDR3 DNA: TGTGCCACCAGCAGCCCCGGGCCCCTCGGGACCCAGTACTTC

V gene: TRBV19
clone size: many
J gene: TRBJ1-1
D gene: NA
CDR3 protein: CASYRNTEAFF
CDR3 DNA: TGTGCCAGTTATCGAAACACTGAAGCTTTCTTT

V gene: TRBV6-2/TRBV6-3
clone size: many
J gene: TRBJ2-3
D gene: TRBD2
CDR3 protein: CASDPGLAGTDTQYF
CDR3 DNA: TGTGCCAGCGACCCGGGACTAGCGGGGACAGATACGCAGTATTTT

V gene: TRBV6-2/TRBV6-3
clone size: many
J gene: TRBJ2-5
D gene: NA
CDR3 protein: CASSYRLLGETQYF
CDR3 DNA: TGTGCCAGCAGTTACAGACTTCTCGGAGAGACCCAGTACTTC

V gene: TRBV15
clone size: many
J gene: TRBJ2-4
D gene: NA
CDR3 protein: CATRDRQAKNIQYF
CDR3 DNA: TGTGCCACCAGGGATAGACAGGCTAAAAACATTCAGTACTTC

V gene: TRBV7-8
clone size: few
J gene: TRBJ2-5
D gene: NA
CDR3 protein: CASSLGVSSWGQETQYF
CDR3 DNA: TGTGCCAGCAGCTTGGGAGTCAGCAGTTGGGGTCAAGAGACCCAGTACTTC

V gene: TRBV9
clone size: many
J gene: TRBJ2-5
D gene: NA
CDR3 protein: CASSPGRSRPETQYF
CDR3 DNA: TGTGCCAGCAGCCCAGGTCGGAGTCGCCCAGAGACCCAGTACTTC

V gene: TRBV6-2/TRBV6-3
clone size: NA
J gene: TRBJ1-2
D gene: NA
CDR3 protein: CASSYSRAGYTF
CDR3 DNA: TGTGCCAGCAGTTACTCGAGGGCTGGCTACACCTTC

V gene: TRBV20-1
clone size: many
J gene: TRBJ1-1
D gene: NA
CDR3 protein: CSARDNETGTEAFF
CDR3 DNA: TGCAGTGCTAGAGATAACGAGACCGGAACTGAAGCTTTCTTT

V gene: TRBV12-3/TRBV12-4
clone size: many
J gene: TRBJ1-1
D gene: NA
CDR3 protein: CASSRGRAEAFF
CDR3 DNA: TGTGCCAGCAGTCGGGGCAGGGCTGAAGCTTTCTTT